This paragraph reports one T cell receptor (beta chain). The antigen is unknown. Sequencing used immunoSEQ multiplex PCR; TCRdb keeps in-frame clones, though not all of them. The sample yields 90,000 to 120,000 clones, about 90% seen once. This record comes from a study of graft-versus-host responses after intestinal transplantation. At the level of the study: Recipients were given multivisceral, liver-intestinal, or isolated intestinal transplants. The whole recipient group had anti-thymocyte globulin induction followed by tacrolimus and steroids for three to four years.

Germline V CDR1 and CDR2: ENHRY, SYGVKD. Trimming took off 2 bases at V and 0 bases at J, with 11 bases between the two ends. The CDR3 covers 16 residues. Sequenced material: unstimulated CD4+ T cells sorted from spleen or lymph node cells, taken before intestinal transplant. The receptor was isolated from a human donor who received an intestinal transplant. The chain couples TRBV10-3 to TRBJ2-1; tentatively, D is TRBD1 or TRBD2 (5 bases each). CDR3 DNA: TGTGCCATCAGTGAGGTTTGGGGGAGCTCCTACAATGAGCAGTTCTTC. Translating it yields CAISEVWGSSYNEQFF.